Below, 4 T cell receptor beta chains from the same sample are listed, as sequenced in a study of CD8+ T cells in alopecia areata. Following extraction, RNA underwent reverse transcription to cDNA, which served as the sequencing template. Method: immunoSEQ multiplex PCR; TCRdb's copy keeps in-frame clones and lacks some. This table has 180,000 or so clones, about 67% appearing once. This specimen was CD8+ T cells sorted from blood, taken at week 0. The receptor set was obtained from a human donor with alopecia areata.

The genes are TRBV27 and TRBJ1-2; TRBD1 matches at 7 bases. Germline assignment: CDR1 MNHEY and CDR2 SMNVEV (reference sequence). Trimming removed 4 bases from V and 3 bases from J; junction bases left unmatched: 8. The CDR3 covers 15 residues. DNA of the CDR3: TGTGCCAGCAGTTGGTCCCCAGGGGGGGACTATGGCTACACCTTC. This sequence encodes CASSWSPGGDYGYTF.

This clone was seen a few times. The chain couples TRBV23-1 to TRBJ1-5; D remains ambiguous. TRBV23-1 falls under the ORF class, with uncertain function. V gave up 1 base and J gave up 3 bases, with 10 bases separating them. The CDR3 runs to 15 residues. In nucleotides, the CDR3 is TGCGCCAGCAGTCAATTGAGGCAAGACAATCAGCCCCAGCATTTT. Translating it yields CASSQLRQDNQPQHF.

This chain links TRBV29-1 with TRBJ1-3; D remains ambiguous. The CDR3 length is 14 residues. The V and J ends lost 0 bases and 11 bases respectively, with 17 bases between them. Germline CDR1 and CDR2: SQVTM and ANQGSEA. Here the CDR3 reads CSVEDPLAGAAIYF. Written as DNA, the CDR3 is TGCAGCGTTGAAGATCCGCTGGCTGGAGCGGCCATATATTTT.

This rearrangement joins TRBV30 to TRBJ2-4, with D tentatively TRBD1 (5 bases). There are 16 residues in the CDR3. V gave up 0 bases and J gave up 0 bases, with 12 bases separating them. Germline loops: CDR1 GTSNPN, CDR2 SVGIG (reference sequence). Here the CDR3 DNA reads TGTGCCTGGAGTGTCTCCAGGGCGTTAGCCAAAAACATTCAGTACTTC. Translated: CAWSVSRALAKNIQYF.